The subject of this entry is one T cell receptor beta chain. Its antigen remains unidentified. TCRdb's table, derived via immunoSEQ multiplex PCR, lists solely in-frame clones and lacks some. The sample lists thousands of clones; more than 85% were seen once. The record originates from a study of lymphopenia after photon versus proton radiotherapy. General study points: Proton therapy kept repertoires fairly stable, unlike photons, which gained effector/memory cells. Survival link was tested only in deceased patients; proton benefit remains a possibility.

Sequenced material: peripheral blood, taken from a patient treated with photon-based radiotherapy. This TCR derives from a man aged 55-75 years with cholangiocarcinoma.

CDR3 in amino acids: CASSGQVPPQHF. The CDR3 region has the DNA TGTGCCAGCAGTGGACAGGTGCCGCCCCAGCATTTT. The chain joins TRBV2 to TRBJ1-5; D might be TRBD1 (6 bases). CDR1 and CDR2 (germline): SNHLY, FYNNEI. The V end was cut by 4 bases, the J end by 9 bases, with 10 bases between. There are 12 residues in the CDR3.